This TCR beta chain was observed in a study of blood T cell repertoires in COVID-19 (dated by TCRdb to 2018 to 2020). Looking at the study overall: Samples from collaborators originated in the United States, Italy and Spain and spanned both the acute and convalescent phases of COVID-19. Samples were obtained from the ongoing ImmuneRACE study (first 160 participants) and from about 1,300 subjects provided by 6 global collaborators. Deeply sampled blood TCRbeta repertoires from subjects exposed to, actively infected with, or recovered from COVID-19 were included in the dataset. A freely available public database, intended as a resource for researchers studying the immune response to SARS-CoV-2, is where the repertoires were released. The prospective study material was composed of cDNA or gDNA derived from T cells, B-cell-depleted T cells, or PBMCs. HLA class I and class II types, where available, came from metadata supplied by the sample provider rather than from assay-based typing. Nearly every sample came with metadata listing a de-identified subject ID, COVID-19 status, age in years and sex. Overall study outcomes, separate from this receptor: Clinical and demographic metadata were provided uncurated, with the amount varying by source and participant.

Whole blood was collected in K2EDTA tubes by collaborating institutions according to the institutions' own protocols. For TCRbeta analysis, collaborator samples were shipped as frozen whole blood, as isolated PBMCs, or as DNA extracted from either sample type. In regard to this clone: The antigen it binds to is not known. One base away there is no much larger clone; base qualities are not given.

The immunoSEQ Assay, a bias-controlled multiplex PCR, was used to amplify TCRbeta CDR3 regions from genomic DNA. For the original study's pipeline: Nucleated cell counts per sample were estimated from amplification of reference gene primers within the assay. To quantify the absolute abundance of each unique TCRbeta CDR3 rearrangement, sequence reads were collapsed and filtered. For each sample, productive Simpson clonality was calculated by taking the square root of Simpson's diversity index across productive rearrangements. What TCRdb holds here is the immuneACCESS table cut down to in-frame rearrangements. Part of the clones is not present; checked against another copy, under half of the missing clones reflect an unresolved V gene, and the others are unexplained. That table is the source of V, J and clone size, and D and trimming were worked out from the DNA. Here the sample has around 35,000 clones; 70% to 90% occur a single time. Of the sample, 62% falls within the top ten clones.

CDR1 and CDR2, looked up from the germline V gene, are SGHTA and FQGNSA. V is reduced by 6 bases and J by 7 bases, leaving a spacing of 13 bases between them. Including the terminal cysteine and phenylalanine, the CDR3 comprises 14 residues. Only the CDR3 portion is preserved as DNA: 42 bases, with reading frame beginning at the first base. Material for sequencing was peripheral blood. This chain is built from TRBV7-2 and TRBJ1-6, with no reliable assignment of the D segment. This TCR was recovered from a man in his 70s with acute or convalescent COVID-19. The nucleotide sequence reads TGTGCCAGCAGGGGAGAAGGAAGGAATTCACCCCTCCACTTT. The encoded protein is CASRGEGRNSPLHF. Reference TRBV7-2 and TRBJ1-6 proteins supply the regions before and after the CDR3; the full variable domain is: GAGVSQSPSNKVTEKGKDVELRCDPISGHTALYWYRQSLGQGLEFLIYFQGNSAPDKSGLPSDRFSAERTGGSVSTLTIQRTQQEDSAVYLCASRGEGRNSPLHFGNGTRLTVT.